The 5 T cell receptor beta chains listed next were all sequenced from one sample in a study of radiation and T cells in renal cell carcinoma. Regarding time point: blood 2 weeks post-SBRT. Treatment described: 15 Gy SBRT to primary tumor, nephrectomy 4 weeks later. The assay was immunoSEQ multiplex PCR, and TCRdb's table has in-frame clones only and misses some. The data contain about 130,000 clones, approximately 90% of them singletons. The sample consisted of blood, taken from a patient whose treatment included radiotherapy and nephrectomy. The origin of the receptors is a woman aged 65 to 85 with renal cell carcinoma.

The rearrangement joins TRBV1 to TRBJ2-5; the table's D call, TRBD2, has no DNA check behind it. TRBV1 is tagged as a pseudogene. There are 12 residues in the CDR3. Here the CDR3 reads CTSSQGRETQYF. The CDR3 nucleotides are TGCACCAGCAGCCAGGGGAGAGAGACCCAGTACTTC.

This clone has just one count. The CDR3 reads CASSPRTLRVNTEAFF. CDR3 coding DNA: TGTGCCAGCAGTCCCCGCACCCTAAGAGTGAACACTGAAGCTTTCTTT. The chain carries TRBV28 and TRBJ1-1; no firm D call. Trimming took 5 bases from V and 0 from J, leaving 16 bases between them. The CDR3 sequence is 16 residues long. The germline CDR1 and CDR2 sequences are MDHEN and SYDVKM.

This clone was seen once. This chain links TRBV5-1 with TRBJ1-1, with D hard to call. The length of the CDR3 is 13 residues. Germline CDR1 SGHRS, CDR2 YFSETQ. Trimming removed 0 bases from V and 6 bases from J, with 9 bases in between. The CDR3 here is CASSLAGRAEAFF. The CDR3 DNA is TGCGCCAGCAGCTTGGCAGGTAGGGCTGAAGCTTTCTTT. The complete variable domain, with remaining parts taken from reference TRBV5-1 and TRBJ1-1, reads KAGVTQTPRYLIKTRGQQVTLSCSPISGHRSVSWYQQTPGQGLQFLFEYFSETQRNKGNFPGRFSGRQFSNSRSEMNVSTLELGDSALYLCASSLAGRAEAFFGQGTRLTVV.

The chain is built from TRBV5-4 and TRBJ2-1; no clear D. Looked up from germline, CDR1 is SGHNT and CDR2 is YYREEE (reference sequence). This CDR3 is 12 amino acids long. The ends were cut back, 7 bases at V and 6 bases at J, with 11 bases in the middle. The CDR3 sequence is CASAGDANEQFF. CDR3 nucleotides: TGTGCCAGCGCTGGGGATGCCAATGAGCAGTTCTTC.

This chain uses TRBV4-1 with TRBJ2-3, with 8 bases matching TRBD2. Germline V gene data show CDR1 as MGHRA and CDR2 as YSYEKL. The CDR3 consists of 15 residues. V trimming: 2 bases; J trimming: 4 bases; junction bases outside the gene matches: 5. The CDR3: CASSQPGGASDTQYF. The CDR3 DNA follows: TGCGCCAGCAGCCAACCCGGGGGGGCCTCAGATACGCAGTATTTT.